The next 9 T cell receptor beta chains were all read from a single sample in a study of blood T cells in healthy people across ages. For the second PCR, which ran for roughly 6 to 12 cycles, a sample-barcoded 5' primer and a J-beta primer mix were used. TCRdb redid the calling of the 5' RACE reads with MiXCR, one entry per CDR3 protein. Here the sample spans about 940,000 distinct CDR3 sequences, about 44% being singletons. The sample consisted of blood. The receptors originated from a man younger than 45 in good health.

This clonotype came up a few times. The rearrangement links TRBV13 to TRBJ2-5; D unclear. The germline V gene encodes CDR1 PRHDT and CDR2 FYEKMQ (reference sequence). V was pared by 6 bases and J by 5 bases, with 16 bases between. The CDR3 extends over 14 amino acids. The CDR3 bases are TGTGCCAGCAGAAACGTTATGTCTATGGAGACCCAGTACTTC. Encoded protein: CASRNVMSMETQYF.

The chain is built from TRBV28 and TRBJ2-7, with D possibly TRBD2 on 5 matching bases. There are 11 residues in the CDR3. Germline V gives CDR1 MDHEN, CDR2 SYDVKM. V lost 7 bases and J lost 4, with 8 bases in between. This chain's CDR3 is CASTGEYEQYF. DNA for the CDR3: TGTGCCAGCACTGGGGAGTACGAGCAGTACTTC.

The sample holds a few counts of this clonotype. This chain connects TRBV9 to TRBJ1-2; D may be TRBD1 (6 bases). This CDR3 spans 13 amino acids. V was pared by 4 bases and J by 5 bases, with 12 bases between. Germline CDR1 and CDR2: SGDLS and YYNGEE. The CDR3 loop reads CASSLGTKYGYTF. The CDR3 nucleotides read TGTGCCAGCAGCCTCGGGACAAAATATGGCTACACCTTC.

With respect to this clonotype: An end of the junction differs from the germline gene, which may be a read error. This sequence joins TRBV4-1 and TRBJ2-3, with TRBD1 matching 7 bases. The CDR3 runs to 15 residues. Germline V gene sequence: CDR1 MGHRA, CDR2 YSYEKL. The CDR3 loop is CASSQGGTSTDTQYF. CDR3 coding DNA: TGTGCCAGCAGTCAAGGGGGCACTAGCACAGATACGCAGTATTTT.

This clonotype came up once. The chain recombines TRBV20-1 with TRBJ2-7; no clear D. CDR1 DFQATT and CDR2 SNEGSKA come from the germline V gene (reference sequence). V lost 5 bases and J lost 2, with 10 bases in between. The CDR3 runs to 12 residues. CDR3 residues: CSAAASAYEQYF. Written as DNA, the CDR3 is TGCAGTGCTGCCGCGAGTGCCTACGAGCAGTACTTC.

This sequence joins TRBV27 and TRBJ2-2, with D tentatively TRBD1 (5 bases). Germline V CDR1 and CDR2: MNHEY, SMNVEV (reference sequence). The length of the CDR3 is 16 residues. Trimming shortened V by 1 base and J by 1 base, and 10 bases separated the two germline ends. CDR3 nucleotide sequence: TGTGCCAGCAGTTTATGGGGCAATGAGAACACCGGGGAGCTGTTTTTT. Translated: CASSLWGNENTGELFF.

This rearrangement joins TRBV12-3 or TRBV12-4 to TRBJ2-7; no definite D call. The CDR3 runs 13 residues. The ends were cut back, 3 bases at V and 3 bases at J, with 9 bases in the middle. The CDR3 sequence is CASSFQADYEQYF. CDR3 bases: TGTGCCAGCAGTTTTCAGGCGGACTACGAGCAGTACTTC.

The CDR3 loop reads CSARAGLAVYNEQFF. The CDR3 DNA reads TGCAGTGCTAGAGCGGGACTAGCGGTCTACAATGAGCAGTTCTTC. The rearrangement links TRBV20-1 to TRBJ2-1; 11 bases agree with TRBD2. Germline lookup yields CDR1 DFQATT and CDR2 SNEGSKA (reference sequence). CDR3 length: 15 residues. Losses at the gene ends were 1 base for V and 3 bases for J; bases not matched to a gene: 2.

V and J are TRBV27 and TRBJ2-1, with D possibly TRBD1 on 5 matching bases. The J call may not be correct, given that the DNA end is closer to TRBJ2-7. Germline assignment: CDR1 MNHEY and CDR2 SMNVEV (reference sequence). The CDR3 extends over 15 amino acids. CDR3 coding DNA: TGTGCCAGCAGTTTATACGACAGCTCCTACAATGAGCAGTACTTC. This codes for CASSLYDSSYNEQYF.